This T cell receptor beta chain was observed in a study of radiotherapy plus CTLA-4 blockade in lung cancer. Study-wide context: Objective responses were documented in around 20% of patients, with disease control in 31%. Overall study results and limits: Reports identified early blood T cell clone dynamics, with interferon-beta, as the best response predictor. TCR clones of tumor origin grew in blood after radiotherapy plus ipilimumab.

For this clone: Antigen specificity is unknown.

Each patient with chemo-refractory metastatic non-small-cell lung cancer was treated with focal radiation plus CTLA-4 blockade using ipilimumab. The protocol was immunoSEQ multiplex PCR, while the TCRdb copy is restricted to in-frame clones and leaves out a portion. The table shows tens of thousands of clones, with 84% occurring only once. CDR3 length: 15 residues. Germline CDR1 SGHAT, CDR2 FQNNGV. Trimming shortened V by 5 bases and J by 2 bases, and 13 bases separated the two germline ends. The sequence was collected from a human donor with non-small cell lung cancer whose response to radiotherapy plus ipilimumab could not be evaluated. Material: peripheral blood, obtained from a patient treated with radiotherapy plus ipilimumab. The rearrangement links TRBV11-2 to TRBJ2-1; tentative D call: TRBD1 (6 bases). CDR3 sequence reads: CASSQGGIAYNEQFF. DNA of the CDR3: TGTGCCAGCAGCCAAGGGGGAATCGCCTACAATGAGCAGTTCTTC.